These T cell receptor beta chains were read from a single sample in a study of blood T cell repertoires in COVID-19. Here immunoSEQ multiplex PCR was the method, and the copy in TCRdb shows in-frame clones only, minus some. The profile shows about 170,000 clones, 85% of them singletons. The specimen sequenced was peripheral blood. All receptors come from a woman of 80 years or more with COVID-19, enrolled during active disease. Each CDR3 is given without its conserved first and last residue. A D gene is named only where the DNA matches it firmly.

TRBJ1-4	NA	TRBV21-1	ASSAGQGNEKLF
TRBJ1-4	TRBD1	TRBV28	ASEGNTGTGNLF
TRBJ2-3	TRBD2	TRBV7-3	ASSVKVPGGRGDTQY
TRBJ2-7	NA	TRBV7-9	ASSLGEGGTYEQY
TRBJ2-2	NA	TRBV6-6	ASSSSNTGELF
TRBJ1-4	TRBD1	TRBV5-1	ASGDRANEKLF
TRBJ2-1	NA	TRBV29-1	SVEDLGGGKFNEQF
TRBJ2-7	NA	TRBV5-6	ASSFEGYEQY
TRBJ2-7	NA	TRBV10-3	AIGDPGQGGYEQY
TRBJ1-5	NA	TRBV18	ASSPYPQAPQH
TRBJ1-1	NA	TRBV10-3	AISDGGNTEAF
TRBJ1-6	NA	TRBV6-1	ASSEALGQIDRTYSPLH
TRBJ1-1	NA	TRBV3-1/TRBV3-2	ASSPFRTVVTEAF
TRBJ2-7	NA	TRBV7-8	ASRRSWDTPYEQY
TRBJ1-1	NA	TRBV21-1	ASMRRHLAEAF
TRBJ1-2	NA	TRBV7-8	ASSSSPEETYGYT
TRBJ1-3	NA	TRBV19	ASSMGSLGGNTIY
TRBJ1-1	NA	TRBV18	ASSAGQNTEAF
TRBJ2-1	NA	TRBV7-3	ASSPSGTYNEQF
TRBJ1-3	TRBD1	TRBV3-1/TRBV3-2	ASSQARTGVAGNTIY
TRBJ2-7	TRBD1	TRBV19	ASSKAWTGGEQY
TRBJ1-1	NA	TRBV6-5	ASNSGTNTEAF
TRBJ2-1	TRBD1	TRBV5-1	ASSLGGQRNNEQF
TRBJ2-1	NA	TRBV9	ASSVESSYNEQF
TRBJ1-2	TRBD1	TRBV5-4	ASSLGGQQTNYGYT
TRBJ2-2	NA	TRBV4-1	ASKNPGLRSGELF
TRBJ1-1	TRBD1	TRBV29-1	SVELRTGNTEAF
TRBJ1-6	TRBD1	TRBV5-4	ASSQTGGGNSPLH
TRBJ1-6	TRBD1	TRBV6-5	AARTGGNSPLH
TRBJ2-2	NA	TRBV18	ASPRQDRNTGELF
TRBJ2-1	NA	TRBV12-3/TRBV12-4	ASSTGRPDEQF
TRBJ1-2	TRBD1	TRBV9	ASSATGDYGYT
TRBJ2-2	TRBD1	TRBV2	ATGTGGTGELF
TRBJ2-2	TRBD2	TRBV11-2	ASSLDRGGFLGELF
TRBJ1-1	TRBD1	TRBV29-1	SVQGARSMNTEAF
TRBJ2-5	NA	TRBV9	ASSVEGTEQTAQY
TRBJ2-7	NA	TRBV19	ASSGTGGYEQY
TRBJ2-5	NA	TRBV5-1	ASSLGGGETQY
TRBJ2-5	NA	TRBV29-1	SVGWGHQETQY
TRBJ1-2	NA	TRBV9	ASSFLTGPNYGYT
TRBJ1-5	NA	TRBV12-3/TRBV12-4	ASSSPYFDQH
TRBJ1-2	NA	TRBV5-4	ASSFEGGGYT
TRBJ1-1	TRBD1	TRBV6-5	ATVKGAENTEAF
TRBJ2-1	TRBD2	TRBV3-1/TRBV3-2	ASSQGLAGGYNEQF
TRBJ1-3	NA	TRBV10-2	ASRAGVGSSGNTIY
TRBJ1-3	NA	TRBV11-3	ASSGTGSSGNTIY
TRBJ1-5	NA	TRBV7-9	ASSLDRGPAQH
TRBJ1-2	TRBD1	TRBV6-5	ASSYGTGGNYGYT
TRBJ1-1	NA	TRBV4-1	ASSQDAGRGTEAF
TRBJ1-6	NA	TRBV3-1/TRBV3-2	ASSPQGNSPLH
TRBJ2-1	TRBD2	TRBV6-7	ASSYCWTSGFDEQF